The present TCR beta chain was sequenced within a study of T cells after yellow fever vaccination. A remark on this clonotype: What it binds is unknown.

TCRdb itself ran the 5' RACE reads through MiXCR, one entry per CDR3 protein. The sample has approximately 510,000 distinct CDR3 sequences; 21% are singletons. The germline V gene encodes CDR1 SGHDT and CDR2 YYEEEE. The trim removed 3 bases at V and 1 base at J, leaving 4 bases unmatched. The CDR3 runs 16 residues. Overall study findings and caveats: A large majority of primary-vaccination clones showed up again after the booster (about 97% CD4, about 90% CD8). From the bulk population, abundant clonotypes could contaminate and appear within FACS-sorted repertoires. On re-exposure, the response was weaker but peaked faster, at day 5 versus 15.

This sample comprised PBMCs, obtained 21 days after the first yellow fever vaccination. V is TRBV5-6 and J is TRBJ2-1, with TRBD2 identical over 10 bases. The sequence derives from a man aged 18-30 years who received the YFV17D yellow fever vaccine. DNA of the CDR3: TGTGCCAGCAGCTATAGCGGGGGGAATTCCTACAATGAGCAGTTCTTC. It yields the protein CASSYSGGNSYNEQFF.